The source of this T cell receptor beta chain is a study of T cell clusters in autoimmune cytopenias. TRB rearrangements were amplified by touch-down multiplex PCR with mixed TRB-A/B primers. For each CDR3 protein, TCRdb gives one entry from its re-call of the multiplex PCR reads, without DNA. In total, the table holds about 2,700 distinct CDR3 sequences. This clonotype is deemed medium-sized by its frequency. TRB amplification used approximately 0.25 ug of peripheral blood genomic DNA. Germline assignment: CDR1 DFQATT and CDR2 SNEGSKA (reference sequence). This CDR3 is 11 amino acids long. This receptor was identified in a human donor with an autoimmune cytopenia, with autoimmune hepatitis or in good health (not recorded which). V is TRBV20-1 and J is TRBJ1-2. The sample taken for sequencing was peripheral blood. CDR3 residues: CSGTDNYGYTF.